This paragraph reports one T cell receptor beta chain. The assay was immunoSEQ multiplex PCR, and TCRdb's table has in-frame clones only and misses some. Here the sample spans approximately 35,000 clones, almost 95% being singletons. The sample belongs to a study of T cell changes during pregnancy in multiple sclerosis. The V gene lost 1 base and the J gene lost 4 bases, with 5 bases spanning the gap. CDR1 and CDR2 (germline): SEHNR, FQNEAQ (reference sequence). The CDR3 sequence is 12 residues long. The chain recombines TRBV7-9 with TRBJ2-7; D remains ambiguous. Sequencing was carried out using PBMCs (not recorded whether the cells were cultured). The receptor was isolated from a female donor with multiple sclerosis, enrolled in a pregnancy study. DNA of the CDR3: TGTGCCAGCAGCTTAGTACTTTACGAGCAGTACTTC. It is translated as CASSLVLYEQYF.